The 14 T cell receptor beta chains given below trace back to one sample, sequenced in a study of human T cells and chemical hapten exposure. Described time point: patch test 2, 6 weeks after DPC sensitization. Documented treatment: therapeutic diphenylcyclopropenone sensitization with weekly scalp DPC. Via MiXCR, TCRdb re-called the RACE reads, giving one row per CDR3 protein. The sample has some 350,000 distinct CDR3 sequences, about 6.9% seen once. The input for sequencing was whole blood, taken in connection with sensitization to the hapten diphenylcyclopropenone (DPC). The receptors derive from a woman under 30 with alopecia areata. Some clones in this sample may be carry-over from other donors' samples.

This clonotype was seen at least ten times. The rearrangement uses TRBV4-1 and TRBJ1-5, with D perhaps matching TRBD1 (5 bases). Trimming pared 0 bases from V and 9 bases from J, leaving 15 bases between. This CDR3 is 15 amino acids long. CDR1 MGHRA and CDR2 YSYEKL come from the germline V gene. The DNA of the CDR3 is TGCGCCAGCAGCCAAGACTTGGGGGGAGTTGTGCCCCAGCATTTT. Residues: CASSQDLGGVVPQHF.

This clonotype has just a few counts. The rearrangement joins TRBV7-2 to TRBJ2-6; 9 positions match TRBD1. The CDR3 has 17 residues. Trimming cost V 2 bases and J 2 bases; bases outside gene matches: 4. Germline values: CDR1 SGHTA, CDR2 FQGNSA. CDR3 in DNA: TGTGCCAGCAGCTTACTGGGACAGGGAACTGGGGCCAACGTCCTGACTTTC. Translated, it gives CASSLLGQGTGANVLTF.

This clonotype occurred many times. CDR3 protein: CASSYSTIGNTIYF. CDR3 DNA sequence: TGTGCCAGCAGTTACTCGACTATTGGAAACACCATATATTTT. The rearrangement links TRBV6-5 to TRBJ1-3; no clear D. Germline V gene lookup returns CDR1 MNHEY and CDR2 SVGAGI. The V and J ends lost 0 bases and 3 bases respectively, with 6 bases between them. The CDR3 loop spans 14 amino acids.

This clonotype has ten or more counts. The rearrangement links TRBV5-6 to TRBJ1-1; D is undetermined. The CDR3 sequence is 13 residues long. Per germline, CDR1 SGHDT and CDR2 YYEEEE. The germline V and J ends were trimmed by 4 bases and 5 bases, with 12 bases remaining between them. The DNA of the CDR3 is TGTGCCAGCAGCCGTTTCGATGGGACTGAAGCTTTCTTT. It yields the protein CASSRFDGTEAFF. The full variable domain, in which reference TRBV5-6 and TRBJ1-1 provide the parts outside the CDR3, is DAGVTQSPTHLIKTRGQQVTLRCSPKSGHDTVSWYQQALGQGPQFIFQYYEEEERQRGNFPDRFSGHQFPNYSSELNVNALLLGDSALYLCASSRFDGTEAFFGQGTRLTVV.

V is TRBV3-1 and J is TRBJ2-3; no definite D call. The CDR3 is 13 residues long. Trimming took 1 base from V and 8 from J, leaving 10 bases between them. Germline lookup yields CDR1 LGHDT and CDR2 YNNKEL (reference sequence). This chain's CDR3 is CASSQASYSTQYF. DNA for the CDR3: TGTGCCAGCAGCCAAGCTTCGTACTCTACGCAGTATTTT.

This clonotype was recorded a few times. The V gene is TRBV20-1, the J gene TRBJ2-3; 11 bases agree with TRBD2. This CDR3 is built from 16 residues. Germline loops: CDR1 DFQATT, CDR2 SNEGSKA (reference sequence). Trimming at V came to 0 bases and at J to 5 bases, leaving 7 bases not matched to a gene. In nucleotides, the CDR3 is TGCAGTGCTAGAGAACTGACTAGCGGGGAGATAGATACGCAGTATTTT. Protein sequence: CSARELTSGEIDTQYF.

The chain is built from TRBV6-5 and TRBJ1-5; 7 nucleotides match TRBD1. The CDR3 has 13 amino acids. Germline CDR1 is MNHEY and CDR2 is SVGAGI. Germline trimming cut 7 bases from V and 5 bases from J; bases unmatched to any gene: 5. This chain's CDR3 is CASKGAGDQPQHF. In DNA, the CDR3 is TGTGCCAGCAAGGGGGCTGGTGATCAGCCCCAGCATTTT.

This clonotype came up many times. The chain recombines TRBV12-3 or TRBV12-4 with TRBJ1-5; tentative D call: TRBD1 (6 bases). The CDR3 contains 15 residues. Trimming stripped 6 bases from V and 4 bases from J, with 16 bases between. The CDR3 region has the DNA TGTGCCAGCAGCCCGAGGGGGTATGAGAATCAGCCCCAGCATTTT. It yields the protein CASSPRGYENQPQHF.

The V call is TRBV6-1, the J call TRBJ1-6, with a possible D match to TRBD1 (6 bases). This CDR3 comprises 15 residues. Deletions cut 4 bases from V and 8 bases from J, with 15 bases between. Germline V gene sequence: CDR1 MNHNS, CDR2 SASEGT. In nucleotides, the CDR3 is TGTGCCAGCAGTGGTATCTTGGACAGCGATTCACCCCTCCACTTT. Amino acids: CASSGILDSDSPLHF.

This clonotype was picked up a small number of times. The V gene is TRBV7-9, the J gene TRBJ2-1, with a weak D call TRBD1 (5 bases). Between the trimmed V and J ends, which lost 8 bases and 8 bases, there was a span of 28 bases. Germline loops: CDR1 SEHNR, CDR2 FQNEAQ (reference sequence). This CDR3 is built from 17 residues. Here the CDR3 reads CASQEPIRDGAADEQFF. The DNA for the CDR3 is TGTGCCAGCCAAGAACCCATTAGGGATGGGGCCGCCGATGAGCAGTTCTTC.

This rearrangement joins TRBV12-5 to TRBJ2-3; D could derive from TRBD1 or TRBD2 (6 bases each). V gave up 7 bases and J gave up 3 bases, with 14 bases separating them. The CDR3 contains 14 residues. Germline values: CDR1 LGHNT, CDR2 FRNRAP. CDR3 DNA sequence: TGTGCTAGTGCCGGGGGCAGCTATACAGATACGCAGTATTTT. Translated: CASAGGSYTDTQYF.

This clonotype turned up a few times. A junction boundary mismatches the germline segment, possibly from a read error. The chain carries TRBV7-7 and TRBJ1-1; tentatively, D is TRBD1 (5 bases). This CDR3 is 15 amino acids long. Germline V CDR1 and CDR2: SSHAT, FNYEAQ (reference sequence). The CDR3 protein is CASSQRGGMNTEAFF. Here the CDR3 DNA reads TGTGCTAGCAGCCAAAGGGGCGGCATGAACACTGAAGCTTTCTTT.

This clonotype was counted at least ten times. V and J are TRBV6-6 and TRBJ1-1; D remains unclear. This CDR3 spans 13 amino acids. Per germline, CDR1 MNHNY and CDR2 SVGAGI (reference sequence). V was clipped by 4 bases and J by 3 bases, with 9 bases between them. In DNA, the CDR3 is TGTGCCAGCAGTTCCTTCAGGTACACTGAAGCTTTCTTT. This gives the protein CASSSFRYTEAFF.

This clonotype occurred many times. V is TRBV7-9 and J is TRBJ2-4, with 7 bases identical to TRBD1. CDR3 length: 15 residues. The ends lost 5 bases at V and 5 bases at J; junction bases unmatched: 9. Germline CDR1 and CDR2: SEHNR and FQNEAQ (reference sequence). CDR3 residues: CASSRGQSVQNIQYF. CDR3 in DNA: TGTGCCAGCAGCCGGGGACAGTCGGTGCAAAACATTCAGTACTTC.